These 2 T cell receptor beta chains were all obtained from the same sample, sequenced in a study of metastatic and nonmetastatic thyroid tumors. Thyroid surgery was preceded by no treatment in any patient. TCRdb reprocessed the PCR reads via MiXCR. The sample holds 30,000 to 35,000 clones, 33% seen once. Sequencing was carried out using tumor tissue. These receptors all come from a female donor with papillary thyroid cancer or a benign thyroid nodule (not recorded which). Some clones in this sample may be carry-over from other donors' samples.

This clone occurred a few times. CDR3: CASSITHNSPLHF. The CDR3 DNA is TGTGCCAGTAGTATCACCCATAATTCACCCCTCCACTTT. The chain employs TRBV19 and TRBJ1-6, with D unresolved. CDR1 is LNHDA and CDR2 is SQIVND in the germline V gene (reference sequence). Trimming shortened V by 3 bases and J by 5 bases, and 5 bases separated the two germline ends. The CDR3 runs 13 residues.

The chain carries TRBV12-3 or TRBV12-4 and TRBJ2-1; 8 bases agree with TRBD1. Trimming at V came to 6 bases and at J to 5 bases, leaving 9 bases not matched to a gene. The CDR3 is 15 residues long. CDR3 protein: CASREGQVGNNEQFF. CDR3 nucleotide sequence: TGTGCCAGCAGAGAGGGACAGGTCGGGAACAATGAGCAGTTCTTC.